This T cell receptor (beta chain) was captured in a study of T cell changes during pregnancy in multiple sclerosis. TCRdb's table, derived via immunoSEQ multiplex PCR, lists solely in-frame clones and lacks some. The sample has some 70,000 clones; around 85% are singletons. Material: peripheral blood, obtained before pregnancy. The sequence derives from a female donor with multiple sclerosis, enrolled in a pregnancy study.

CDR3 sequence reads: CASSKETGLEVQPQHF. DNA of the CDR3: TGTGCCAGCAGCAAAGAAACAGGATTAGAGGTTCAGCCCCAGCATTTT. The chain couples TRBV21-1 to TRBJ1-5; the table gives TRBD1 as D, unverified against the DNA. TRBV21-1 is recorded as a pseudogene. The CDR3 consists of 16 residues.